Described below is a single TCR beta chain sequence and its context. With V trimmed by 5 bases and J by 4 bases, 9 bases remained unmatched. The CDR3 is made up of 15 amino acids. Looked up from germline, CDR1 is KGHSH and CDR2 is LQKENI. The data belong to a study of shared clonotypes between healthy human individuals. The data were produced by immunoSEQ multiplex PCR, yet TCRdb's version contains in-frame clones alone and is incomplete. The sample has hundreds of thousands of clones, about 95% seen once; the top ten hold roughly 0.06%. Sequenced: naive CD4+ T cells sorted from blood. Subset specified: CD45RA+ positively selected. V usage is TRBV18 and J usage is TRBJ1-2, with TRBD1 identical over 8 bases. This receptor was identified in a woman aged 25 to 39 in good health. CDR3 bases: TGTGCCAGCTCATCCCTCAGGGGGCGCATCTATGGCTACACCTTC. This codes for CASSSLRGRIYGYTF.